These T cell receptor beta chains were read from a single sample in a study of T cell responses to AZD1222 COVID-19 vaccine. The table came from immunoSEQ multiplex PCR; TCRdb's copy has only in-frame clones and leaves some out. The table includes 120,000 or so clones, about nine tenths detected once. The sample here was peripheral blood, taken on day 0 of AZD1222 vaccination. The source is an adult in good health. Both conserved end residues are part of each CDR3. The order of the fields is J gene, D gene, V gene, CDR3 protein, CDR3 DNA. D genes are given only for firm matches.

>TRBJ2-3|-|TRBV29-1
CSVRTASTDTQYF
TGCAGCGTTAGGACAGCTAGCACAGATACGCAGTATTTT
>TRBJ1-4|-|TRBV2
CASSVQSTNEKLFF
TGTGCCAGCAGCGTACAGTCAACTAATGAAAAACTGTTTTTT
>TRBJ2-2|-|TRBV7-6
CASSLAGSGTGELFF
TGTGCCAGCAGCTTAGCGGGTTCGGGCACCGGGGAGCTGTTTTTT
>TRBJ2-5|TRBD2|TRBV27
CASSLSALAGGRETQYF
TGTGCCAGCAGTTTATCGGCGCTAGCGGGGGGGCGGGAGACCCAGTACTTC
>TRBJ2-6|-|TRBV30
CASRASGANVLTF
TGTGCTTCGAGGGCCTCTGGGGCCAACGTCCTGACTTTC
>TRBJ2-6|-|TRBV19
CASSIEGSGANVLTF
TGTGCCAGTAGTATAGAAGGCTCTGGGGCCAACGTCCTGACTTTC
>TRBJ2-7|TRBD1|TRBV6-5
CASSYLDRGHEQYF
TGTGCCAGCAGTTACCTTGACAGGGGTCACGAGCAGTACTTC
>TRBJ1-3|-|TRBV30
CAWSVSGNTIYF
TGTGCCTGGAGTGTAAGTGGAAACACCATATATTTT
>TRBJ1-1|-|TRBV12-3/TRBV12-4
CASSSPRDTEAFF
TGTGCCAGCAGTTCGCCTCGGGACACTGAAGCTTTCTTT
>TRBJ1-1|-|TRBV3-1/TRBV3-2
CASSQDYIEAFF
TGTGCCAGCAGCCAAGATTACATTGAAGCTTTCTTT
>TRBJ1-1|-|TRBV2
CASSERDMGTTEAFF
TGTGCCAGCAGTGAAAGAGACATGGGGACAACTGAAGCTTTCTTT
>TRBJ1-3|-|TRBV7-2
CASSLSPGHSGNTIYF
TGTGCCAGCAGCTTAAGCCCGGGTCACTCTGGAAACACCATATATTTT
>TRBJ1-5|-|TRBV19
CASDSGGSNQPQHF
TGTGCCAGTGACTCGGGGGGGAGCAATCAGCCCCAGCATTTT
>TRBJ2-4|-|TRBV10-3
CAISGGAAAKNIQYF
TGTGCCATCAGTGGAGGAGCCGCGGCCAAAAACATTCAGTACTTC
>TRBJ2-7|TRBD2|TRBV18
CASSLSGRGGSYEQYF
TGTGCCAGCTCACTCTCTGGCCGGGGGGGCTCCTACGAGCAGTACTTC